The 5 T cell receptor beta chains below all came from one sample that was sequenced in a study of Ad26.COV2.S vaccination and SARS-CoV-2 variants. TCRdb's copy holds only in-frame clones and misses some; the assay was immunoSEQ multiplex PCR. The sample has roughly 380,000 clones; about 90% are singletons. The specimen was peripheral blood, collected after recovery from COVID-19. The receptors here all came from a human donor who had recovered from COVID-19.

This clone was observed many times. The chain is built from TRBV27 and TRBJ1-6; no clear D gene. CDR1 and CDR2 (germline): MNHEY, SMNVEV (reference sequence). This CDR3 is built from 15 residues. Trimming took 7 bases from V and 6 from J, leaving 16 bases between them. CDR3 sequence (DNA): TGTGCCAGCACACCAGGACCACGACCTAATTCACCCCTCCACTTT. Encoded protein: CASTPGPRPNSPLHF.

This clone was counted at least ten times. V gene TRBV10-3 combines with J gene TRBJ1-6; D not resolved. Germline assignment: CDR1 ENHRY and CDR2 SYGVKD. CDR3 size: 15 residues. V lost 0 bases to trimming and J lost 5 bases, with 8 bases between them. The CDR3 sequence is CAISESGINNSPLHF. The CDR3 DNA sequence: TGTGCCATCAGTGAGTCCGGGATCAATAATTCACCCCTCCACTTT.

This clone was seen only once. This CDR3 is CASSFGRGEGYTF. The CDR3 nucleotides are TGCGCCAGCAGCTTCGGACGGGGGGAAGGCTACACCTTC. The V call is TRBV5-1, the J call TRBJ1-2; D perhaps matches TRBD1 (5 bases). V lost 2 bases and J 8 bases, leaving 13 bases between the germline ends. This CDR3 has 13 amino acids. Germline assignment: CDR1 SGHRS and CDR2 YFSETQ.

The genes are TRBV5-1 and TRBJ1-2; D is perhaps TRBD1 (5 bases). The CDR3 extends over 14 amino acids. V lost 0 bases to trimming and J lost 4 bases, with 10 bases between them. CDR1 and CDR2 (germline): SGHRS, YFSETQ. The CDR3 coding sequence is TGCGCCAGCAGCTTGGGCCAGGGAGGCTATGGCTACACCTTC. It translates to CASSLGQGGYGYTF. The whole variable domain, remainder taken from reference TRBV5-1 and TRBJ1-2, is KAGVTQTPRYLIKTRGQQVTLSCSPISGHRSVSWYQQTPGQGLQFLFEYFSETQRNKGNFPGRFSGRQFSNSRSEMNVSTLELGDSALYLCASSLGQGGYGYTFGSGTRLTVV.

This clone was detected only once. V usage is TRBV5-4 and J usage is TRBJ2-3; TRBD1 agrees at 8 bases. The CDR3 contains 14 residues. Per germline, CDR1 SGHNT and CDR2 YYREEE (reference sequence). V trimming: 5 bases; J trimming: 3 bases; junction bases outside the gene matches: 5. The CDR3: CASRLGQGTDTQYF. CDR3 coding DNA: TGTGCCAGCAGACTTGGACAGGGTACAGATACGCAGTATTTT.